This TCR beta chain was captured in a study of pediatric ulcerative colitis. Samples were sequenced at Survey level, maximum 500,000 reads. Sequencing used immunoSEQ multiplex PCR; TCRdb keeps in-frame clones, though not all of them. The data contain 55,000 to 70,000 clones, approximately 87% of them seen just once; the ten biggest clones take up over 1.3%. The CDR3 contains 14 residues. The germline gives CDR1 SQVTM, CDR2 ANQGSEA. V dropped 3 bases and J dropped 3; count of bases not matched to a gene: 2. The TCR was taken from a boy between 10 and 17 years old who was a control in a study of pediatric ulcerative colitis. Source material: blood. The genes are TRBV29-1 and TRBJ2-3; 11 bases are shared with TRBD1. This chain's CDR3 is CSVDRDRGTDTQYF. In nucleotides, the CDR3 is TGCAGCGTTGACCGGGACAGGGGGACAGATACGCAGTATTTT.